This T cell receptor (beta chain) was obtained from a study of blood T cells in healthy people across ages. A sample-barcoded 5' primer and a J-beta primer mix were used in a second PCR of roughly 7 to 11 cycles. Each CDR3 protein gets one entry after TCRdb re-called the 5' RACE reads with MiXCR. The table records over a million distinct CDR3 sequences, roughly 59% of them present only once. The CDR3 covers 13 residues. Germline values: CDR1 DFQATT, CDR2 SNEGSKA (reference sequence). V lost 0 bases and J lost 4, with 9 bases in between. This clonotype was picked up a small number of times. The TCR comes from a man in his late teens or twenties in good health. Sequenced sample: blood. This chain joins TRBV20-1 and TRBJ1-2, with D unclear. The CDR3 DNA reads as TGCAGTGCTAGAGATGTCCCATTCTATGGCTACACCTTC. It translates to CSARDVPFYGYTF.